This TCR beta chain was profiled in a study of T cells in Graves' hyperthyroidism and ophthalmopathy (dated by TCRdb to the late 2010s). Study-wide context: TCR V-J signatures able to tell the groups apart were searched for in a discovery cohort of 90 to 100 patients, of whom 43 had Graves' ophthalmopathy and about 60 had stable Graves' hyperthyroidism. An independent validation cohort of around 20 hyperthyroidism patients and approximately 15 patients who later progressed to ophthalmopathy tested prospective prediction of ophthalmopathy. The 75 to 100 discovery patients were divided at random into training and test sets in a 7:3 ratio. In roughly six Graves' hyperthyroidism patients, the study also compared T-cell repertoires from thyroid tissue with T-cell repertoires from blood. Following sampling, methimazole starting at 30 mg daily was given to hyperthyroidism patients, and high-dose intravenous methylprednisolone was given to ophthalmopathy patients. The paper describes TCR Vbeta CDR3 sequencing of roughly 130 peripheral blood samples, made up of roughly 45 ophthalmopathy patients, around 78 hyperthyroidism patients and roughly 17 progressor patients. Here is what the overall study found, with its caveats: In cross-validation, a model built on a 13 V-J signature told ophthalmopathy apart from stable hyperthyroidism with about 90% sensitivity and approximately 84% specificity, and in testing the same model reached 80%/75%. No statistical method was used to set the sample size in advance, and investigators knew the group allocation. In validation, the model predicted progression to ophthalmopathy with 65% to 71% sensitivity and 72% to 85% specificity, a median of 6.5 months before onset. Most expanded thyroid clonotypes (frequency above 0.001) were also detected in blood, suggesting blood repertoires may reflect thyroid immune responses.

This clonotype occurred many times. Its antigen is still unknown. No much larger clone exists at a distance of one base, and base qualities are not known. Amplification of TCR beta CDR3 regions was carried out from RNA transcripts. The first round of RT-PCR for the TCR CDR3 was performed with the HTBI primer set and the Qiagen OneStep RT-PCR kit. The libraries were constructed in a second round of multiplex PCR and then size-selected and purified. Paired-end sequencing of the libraries was performed with 100 bp reads on an Illumina HiSeq2000. In the authors' own workflow: SOAPnuke was used to process the raw data, removing reads that contained adapters or uncalled bases, had a mean Phred below 15, or lacked an exact match to the constant primer or identifier. COPE v1.2.5 was used to merge the high-quality paired reads, and each unique nucleotide sequence was defined as a clonotype. MiTCR v1.1 was used to align the clonotypes against IMGT TRBV, TRBD and TRBJ reference segments. Analysis was restricted to V-J combinations with a frequency above 0.0001, which covered about 99% of repertoires. A TCS score was defined as the ratio between F50 (clonal expansion) and ExV (chaos), using BLOSUM62-based TCRdist between CDR3 peptides within each V-J. Welch's t-statistics and random forest reduced 500 to 550 V-J features to about 13, which were used in a naive Bayes classifier (R e1071). Thyroid-blood repertoire similarity was quantified with the Morisita-Horn index. TCRdb itself trimmed the public reads at Q25 with fastp, ran MiXCR and retained productive beta chains. Each entry merges the rows of one CDR3 protein and shows their most common DNA and genes. TCRdb, not the original authors, processed these V and J calls. This sample has 500,000 to 800,000 distinct CDR3 sequences in its table, and over 40% of those were observed once. The top ten constitute less than 8.5% of the sample.

The CDR3 runs 13 amino acids, cysteine and phenylalanine included. Just CDR3 DNA is preserved here, 39 bases in frame from base 1. V sheds 0 bases and J sheds 4 bases, leaving 7 bases between their ends. Via the germline V gene, CDR1 is SGDLS and CDR2 YYNGEE. The study excluded patients with uncontrolled infections, other autoimmune diseases, pregnancy or lactation. Diagnoses relied on clinical symptoms, serum thyroxine and TRAb, thyroid ultrasound and orbital computed tomography. Total RNA was extracted using Trizol reagent, and RNA quality was assessed on an Agilent 2100 Bioanalyzer. Sequenced: peripheral blood or thyroid tissue (not recorded which). The chain links TRBV9 with TRBJ1-1, with the identity of the D gene unclear. The TCR sequence derives from an adult man with Graves' disease, either hyperthyroidism or ophthalmopathy (not recorded which). The CDR3 sequence is CASSVDPGTEAFF. The DNA sequence is given as TGTGCCAGCAGCGTAGATCCCGGCACTGAAGCTTTCTTT.